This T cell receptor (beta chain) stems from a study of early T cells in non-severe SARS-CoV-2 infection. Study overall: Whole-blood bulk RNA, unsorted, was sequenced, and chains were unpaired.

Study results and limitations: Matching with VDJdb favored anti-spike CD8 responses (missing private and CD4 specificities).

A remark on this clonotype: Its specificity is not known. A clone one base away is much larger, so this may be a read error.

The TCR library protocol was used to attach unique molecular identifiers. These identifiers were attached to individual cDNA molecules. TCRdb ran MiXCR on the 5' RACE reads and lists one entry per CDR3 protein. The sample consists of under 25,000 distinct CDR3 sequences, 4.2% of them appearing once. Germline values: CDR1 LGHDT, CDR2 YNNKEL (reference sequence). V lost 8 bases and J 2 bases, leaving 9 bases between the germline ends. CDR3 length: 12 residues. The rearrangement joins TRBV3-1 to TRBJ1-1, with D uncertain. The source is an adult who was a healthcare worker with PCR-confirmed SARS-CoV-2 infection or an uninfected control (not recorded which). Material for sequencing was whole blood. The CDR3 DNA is TGTGCCAGCGGCTATACAAACACTGAAGCTTTCTTT. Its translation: CASGYTNTEAFF.